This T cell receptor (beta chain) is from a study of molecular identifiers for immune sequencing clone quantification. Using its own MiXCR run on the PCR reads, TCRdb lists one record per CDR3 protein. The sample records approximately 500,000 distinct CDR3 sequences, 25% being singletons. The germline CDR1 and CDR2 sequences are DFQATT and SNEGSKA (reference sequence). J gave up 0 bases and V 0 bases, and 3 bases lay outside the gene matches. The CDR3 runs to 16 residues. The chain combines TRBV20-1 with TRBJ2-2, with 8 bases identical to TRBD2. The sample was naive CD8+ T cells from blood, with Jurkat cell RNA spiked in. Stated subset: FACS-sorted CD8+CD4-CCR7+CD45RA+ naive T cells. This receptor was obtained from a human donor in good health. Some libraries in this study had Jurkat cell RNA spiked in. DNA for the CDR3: TGCAGTGCTAGAGATCCGGGACTAGCGAACACCGGGGAGCTGTTTTTT. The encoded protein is CSARDPGLANTGELFF.